This TCR beta chain was identified during a study of CD8+ T cells in alopecia areata. About the study: Those treated were given oral tofacitinib at 5 to 10 mg twice daily. Tofacitinib treatment spanned 6 to 18 months, with 6 months off drug afterward. General study results and limits: Scalp samples also yield sequences of resident alphabeta T cells from normal skin. Sharing of TCRs across patients appeared less clear than in mice, possibly for HLA-related reasons.

Germline-derived CDR1 and CDR2 are SGHRS and YFSETQ. The CDR3 covers 16 residues. Trimming at V came to 0 bases and at J to 7 bases, leaving 2 bases not matched to a gene. Treatment denoted: oral pan-JAK inhibitor, 5-10 mg twice daily. cDNA serving as the sequencing template came from extracted, reverse transcribed RNA. Clones were sequenced by immunoSEQ multiplex PCR, and TCRdb holds only the in-frame ones, with some missing. The table has 150,000 or so clones, less than 75% seen once. This clone showed up just a few times. Antigen: not known. This TCR was recovered from a human donor with alopecia areata. Here the sequenced sample was CD4+ T cells sorted from blood, taken between weeks 55 and 65, from a patient treated with tofacitinib. The chain has TRBV5-1 and TRBJ2-1; 15 positions agree with TRBD2. CDR3 region: CASSLGGTSGGNEQFF. CDR3 sequence (DNA): TGCGCCAGCAGCTTGGGAGGGACTAGCGGGGGGAATGAGCAGTTCTTC.